The present TCR beta chain was sequenced within a study of vaccination effects on CD4 cells after COVID-19. Study-wide background: Each person got two doses of an mRNA SARS-CoV-2 vaccine, BNT162b2 or mRNA-1273.

Study-wide points: After vaccination, at late timepoints, clones induced by infection and by vaccine contracted markedly.

Sequencing was preceded by expansion of antigen-specific CD4+ T cells with viral peptide pools in the ViraFEST assay. Isolating CD4+ T cells followed more than eight days of culture. Germline-derived CDR1 and CDR2 are KGHSH and LQKENI. V was pared by 4 bases and J by 1 base, with 7 bases between. The CDR3 runs 13 residues. The table came from immunoSEQ multiplex PCR; TCRdb's copy has only in-frame clones and leaves some out. In the table there are under 85,000 clones, roughly 80% of which are singletons. In regard to this clone: The antigen is not known.

The chain is built from TRBV18 and TRBJ2-5; D is unclear. The TCR was taken from a human donor who received a COVID-19 vaccine. Sequenced here: CD4+ T cells from PBMCs cultured with HCoV-229E spike peptides, sampled before COVID-19 vaccination. The CDR3 region is CASSRNSQETQYF. The CDR3, as DNA: TGTGCCAGCTCACGAAACTCCCAAGAGACCCAGTACTTC.